The 29 T cell receptor beta chains listed next were all sequenced from one sample in a study of PD-1 blockade in classical Hodgkin lymphoma. Libraries were prepared by immunoSEQ multiplex PCR; TCRdb keeps only in-frame clonotypes and omits some of them. This table holds some 13,000 clones, around 87% found once. Every patient experienced relapse after autologous stem cell transplantation, and brentuximab vedotin exposure varied. This specimen consisted of peripheral blood mononuclear cells (PBMCs), obtained at baseline. These TCRs come from a human donor with classical Hodgkin lymphoma.

The chain recombines TRBV27 with TRBJ1-6; weak D call: TRBD1 (6 bases). V lost 5 bases and J lost 9, with 11 bases in between. Germline V gives CDR1 MNHEY, CDR2 SMNVEV (reference sequence). The CDR3 sequence is 13 residues long. CDR3 bases: TGTGCCAGCAGTAAGGGGGTGATTTCACCCCTCCACTTT. As protein: CASSKGVISPLHF.

The chain carries TRBV2 and TRBJ1-3; D uncertain. Trimming removed 4 bases from V and 8 bases from J, with 15 bases in between. This CDR3 comprises 14 residues. The germline CDR1 and CDR2 sequences are SNHLY and FYNNEI. The DNA of the CDR3 is TGTGCCAGCAGTGGTGGTAGAGGGTTTGACACCATATATTTT. Its protein product is CASSGGRGFDTIYF.

The V call is TRBV30, the J call TRBJ1-6; D uncertain. The V end was cut by 3 bases, the J end by 13 bases, with 13 bases between. CDR3 length equals 12 residues. Germline assignment: CDR1 GTSNPN and CDR2 SVGIG (reference sequence). CDR3 in DNA: TGTGCCTGGAGGCCTTCCACACGTCCCCTCCACTTT. This translates into CAWRPSTRPLHF.

This chain links TRBV4-2 with TRBJ2-7, with D perhaps TRBD2 (5 bases). The CDR3 is made up of 15 amino acids. CDR1 and CDR2 from the germline V gene are LGHNA and YNFKEQ. V was pared by 1 base and J by 6 bases, with 16 bases between. CDR3 in DNA: TGTGCCAGCAGCCAAGGTGGAGCGGAGTTGGGCGAGCAGTACTTC. Residues: CASSQGGAELGEQYF.

The chain joins TRBV25-1 to TRBJ1-1, with D perhaps TRBD1 (5 bases). This CDR3 has 13 residues. Germline V gene sequence: CDR1 MGHDK, CDR2 SYGVNS. V lost 6 bases to trimming and J lost 7 bases, with 15 bases between them. CDR3 amino acids: CASRRQTTYEAFF. The CDR3 nucleotides read TGTGCCAGCAGGCGACAGACCACTTATGAAGCTTTCTTT.

This chain links TRBV11-3 with TRBJ2-1; 11 nucleotides align to TRBD1. The CDR3 extends over 15 amino acids. Germline V lookup: CDR1 SGHNT, CDR2 YENEEA. The junction had 2 bases not matched to a gene; V was cut back by 3 bases and J by 4 bases. The CDR3 protein is CASSLDRGRYNEQFF. As DNA, the CDR3 is TGTGCCAGCAGCTTGGACAGGGGGCGATACAATGAGCAGTTCTTC.

The genes are TRBV6-1 and TRBJ2-7; D uncertain. V lost 0 bases and J 7 bases, leaving 10 bases between the germline ends. In germline, CDR1 is MNHNS, CDR2 SASEGT. The CDR3 contains 13 residues. The CDR3 here is CASSEALPREQYF. Written as DNA, the CDR3 is TGTGCCAGCAGTGAAGCGCTTCCCAGGGAGCAGTACTTC.

The gene calls are TRBV9 and TRBJ2-2, with no clear D. The CDR3 spans 14 residues. V was pared by 0 bases and J by 5 bases, with 8 bases between. CDR1 is SGDLS, CDR2 YYNGEE, per germline. The CDR3 coding sequence is TGTGCCAGCAGCGTAGGGCCCGGGACCGGGGAGCTGTTTTTT. It codes for CASSVGPGTGELFF.

The rearrangement uses TRBV30 and TRBJ2-5; no clear D gene. V lost 1 base and J 5 bases, leaving 14 bases between the germline ends. The CDR3 sequence is 14 residues long. CDR1 and CDR2 (germline): GTSNPN, SVGIG (reference sequence). CDR3 loop: CAWSGRSGVETQYF. The CDR3 DNA sequence: TGTGCCTGGAGTGGGAGATCTGGGGTGGAGACCCAGTACTTC.

The chain links TRBV6-5 to TRBJ1-5, with D unclear. Trimming took off 5 bases at V and 4 bases at J, with 6 bases between the two ends. The CDR3 is 12 amino acids. Germline V gene data show CDR1 as MNHEY and CDR2 as SVGAGI. CDR3 amino acids: CASSGPNQPQHF. The CDR3 region has the DNA TGTGCCAGCAGTGGACCTAATCAGCCCCAGCATTTT.

The chain uses TRBV2 and TRBJ1-2; no definite D call. CDR1 and CDR2 from the germline V gene are SNHLY and FYNNEI. Trimming stripped 5 bases from V and 6 bases from J, with 16 bases between. The CDR3 spans 14 residues. The CDR3 nucleotides are TGTGCCAGCAGTATGACACTCCTTGAGGATGGCTACACCTTC. It translates to CASSMTLLEDGYTF. The whole variable domain, remainder taken from reference TRBV2 and TRBJ1-2, is EPEVTQTPSHQVTQMGQEVILRCVPISNHLYFYWYRQILGQKVEFLVSFYNNEISEKSEIFDDQFSVERPDGSNFTLKIRSTKLEDSAMYFCASSMTLLEDGYTFGSGTRLTVV.

J is TRBJ2-6 and V is TRBV6-6, with a tentative D call TRBD2 (6 bases). With 7 bases removed from V and 1 base from J, the gap between germline ends came to 11 bases. Germline loops: CDR1 MNHNY, CDR2 SVGAGI (reference sequence). This CDR3 has 15 amino acids. CDR3 amino acids: CASNSGGSGANVLTF. DNA for the CDR3: TGTGCCAGCAACTCCGGGGGTTCTGGGGCCAACGTCCTGACTTTC.

CDR3 bases: TGTGCCATCAGTGACCCGGGACTGTACTTAGTCACAGATACGCAGTATTTT. Amino acid sequence: CAISDPGLYLVTDTQYF. The V call is TRBV10-3, the J call TRBJ2-3; D perhaps matches TRBD2 (6 bases). The V end lost 3 bases, the J end lost 2 bases, and 18 bases lay between the germline ends. The CDR3 extends over 17 amino acids. Germline loops: CDR1 ENHRY, CDR2 SYGVKD.

The chain has TRBV7-6 and TRBJ2-3, with a tentative D call TRBD2 (6 bases). The V and J ends lost 5 bases and 1 base respectively, with 16 bases between them. CDR1 and CDR2 from the germline V gene are SGHVS and FNYEAQ. This CDR3 comprises 16 residues. The CDR3 region has the DNA TGTGCCAGCAGCCCCGTCCCCCCTAGCGGCACAGATACGCAGTATTTT. This sequence encodes CASSPVPPSGTDTQYF.

This clone occurred a few times. The chain is built from TRBV27 and TRBJ2-7; D gene uncertain. The CDR3 contains 15 residues. CDR1 and CDR2 from the germline V gene are MNHEY and SMNVEV (reference sequence). The V end was cut by 0 bases, the J end by 6 bases, with 15 bases between. Written as DNA, the CDR3 is TGTGCCAGCAGTTTATCCCCTACCGGACGATTCGAGCAGTACTTC. Its protein product is CASSLSPTGRFEQYF.

The chain uses TRBV4-2 and TRBJ2-2, with a tentative D call TRBD2 (5 bases). The CDR3 spans 15 residues. Germline V lookup: CDR1 LGHNA, CDR2 YNFKEQ. Trimming took 1 base from V and 4 from J, leaving 10 bases between them. The CDR3 coding sequence is TGTGCCAGCAGCCAAGCGGGGAGTACCACCGGGGAGCTGTTTTTT. Its protein is CASSQAGSTTGELFF.

The chain couples TRBV29-1 to TRBJ2-1; 9 bases fit TRBD2. The CDR3 is made up of 17 amino acids. The V and J ends lost 1 base and 5 bases, in that order; junction bases with no gene match: 12. Germline lookup yields CDR1 SQVTM and CDR2 ANQGSEA. The CDR3 here is CSVEGLAASGANNEQFF. For the CDR3, the DNA is TGCAGCGTTGAAGGGCTGGCGGCTAGCGGGGCAAACAATGAGCAGTTCTTC.

The rearrangement uses TRBV28 and TRBJ1-5; D call uncertain. This CDR3 contains 17 residues. CDR1 and CDR2 from the germline V gene are MDHEN and SYDVKM. Trimming removed 1 base from V and 2 bases from J, with 15 bases in between. As DNA, the CDR3 is TGTGCCAGCAGTTTATTCCCAGACTTTGGGGGCAATCAGCCCCAGCATTTT. Translating it yields CASSLFPDFGGNQPQHF.

This chain links TRBV5-1 with TRBJ1-3; D is unresolved. CDR1 is SGHRS and CDR2 is YFSETQ in the germline V gene. Trimming left V 0 bases short and J 4 bases short, with 11 bases between. The CDR3 is made up of 15 amino acids. This CDR3 is CASSLVAGSGNTIYF. The CDR3 DNA is TGCGCCAGCAGCTTGGTCGCGGGATCAGGAAACACCATATATTTT. Filled out from reference TRBV5-1 and TRBJ1-3, the complete variable domain reads KAGVTQTPRYLIKTRGQQVTLSCSPISGHRSVSWYQQTPGQGLQFLFEYFSETQRNKGNFPGRFSGRQFSNSRSEMNVSTLELGDSALYLCASSLVAGSGNTIYFGEGSWLTVV.

V and J are TRBV18 and TRBJ1-3; a weak D match, TRBD1 (5 bases). The CDR3 consists of 14 residues. Germline lookup yields CDR1 KGHSH and CDR2 LQKENI. V lost 6 bases, J lost 2 bases, and 11 bases lay in between. The CDR3 coding sequence is TGTGCCAGCTCTGGGACTGGCCCTGGAAACACCATATATTTT. This gives the protein CASSGTGPGNTIYF.

This chain uses TRBV28 with TRBJ2-7, with D perhaps matching TRBD1 (6 bases). From germline, CDR1 is MDHEN and CDR2 SYDVKM. This CDR3 has 12 residues. Trimming took 6 bases from V and 5 from J, leaving 11 bases between them. This CDR3 reads CASRRQVHEQYF. The CDR3 bases are TGTGCCAGCAGACGACAGGTGCACGAGCAGTACTTC.

This clone was counted once. The chain couples TRBV5-6 to TRBJ2-2, with D tentatively TRBD1 (6 bases). CDR1 SGHDT and CDR2 YYEEEE come from the germline V gene. The V and J ends lost 2 bases and 4 bases respectively, with 18 bases between them. This CDR3 contains 17 residues. CDR3 bases: TGTGCCAGCAGCTTTGACGCGGCAGGGGACCTCACCGGGGAGCTGTTTTTT. The encoded protein is CASSFDAAGDLTGELFF.

This clone was picked up one time. This chain joins TRBV6-1 and TRBJ2-1, with 7 bases identical to TRBD1. CDR3 length: 19 residues. CDR1 and CDR2 (germline): MNHNS, SASEGT. Losses at the gene ends were 2 bases for V and 0 bases for J; bases not matched to a gene: 13. The CDR3 is CASSEWFTGDAFSYNEQFF. The CDR3 DNA is TGTGCCAGCAGTGAATGGTTTACAGGGGACGCATTCTCCTACAATGAGCAGTTCTTC.

The rearrangement joins TRBV5-1 to TRBJ1-1; a weak D match, TRBD1 (6 bases). CDR3 length equals 16 residues. From germline, CDR1 is SGHRS and CDR2 YFSETQ. The germline V and J ends were trimmed by 1 base and 6 bases, with 19 bases remaining between them. CDR3 nucleotide sequence: TGCGCCAGCAGCTTGACAGGGATAGTGGGAGTCGCTGAAGCTTTCTTT. It translates to CASSLTGIVGVAEAFF.

The V call is TRBV10-3, the J call TRBJ2-7; D gene uncertain. Trimming shortened V by 6 bases and J by 0 bases, and 6 bases separated the two germline ends. The CDR3 is 12 residues long. Germline-derived CDR1 and CDR2 are ENHRY and SYGVKD. The CDR3 DNA reads TGTGCCATCAGGGACCGCTCCTACGAGCAGTACTTC. It codes for CAIRDRSYEQYF.

Only one count was recorded for this clone. The rearrangement joins TRBV4-2 to TRBJ2-7, with D maybe TRBD2 (6 bases). Trimming stripped 2 bases from V and 3 bases from J, with 14 bases between. Germline values: CDR1 LGHNA, CDR2 YNFKEQ. The CDR3 is 15 amino acids. For the CDR3, the DNA is TGTGCCAGCAGCCAAATGGGGGGTTCCGGCTACGAGCAGTACTTC. Translating it yields CASSQMGGSGYEQYF.

This clone was found a few times. The chain recombines TRBV13 with TRBJ2-1, with TRBD2 matching 8 bases. The length of the CDR3 is 16 residues. The trim removed 5 bases at V and 5 bases at J, leaving 11 bases unmatched. Germline-derived CDR1 and CDR2 are PRHDT and FYEKMQ (reference sequence). CDR3 DNA sequence: TGTGCCAGCAGCCCATCAGCGGGAGTTATAAACAATGAGCAGTTCTTC. Protein sequence: CASSPSAGVINNEQFF. Variable domain in full (rest from reference TRBV13 and TRBJ2-1): AAGVIQSPRHLIKEKRETATLKCYPIPRHDTVYWYQQGPGQDPQFLISFYEKMQSDKGSIPDRFSAQQFSDYHSELNMSSLELGDSALYFCASSPSAGVINNEQFFGPGTRLTVL.

This clone has just a few counts. The V gene is TRBV4-1, the J gene TRBJ1-2, with 7 bases that match TRBD1. Germline trimming cut 3 bases from V and 4 bases from J; bases unmatched to any gene: 5. CDR3 length: 14 amino acids. The germline CDR1 and CDR2 sequences are MGHRA and YSYEKL. CDR3 bases: TGCGCCAGCAGCCACTACAGGGGACCCTATGGCTACACCTTC. It yields the protein CASSHYRGPYGYTF.

In regard to this clone: This sample also contains other DNA sequences that code for the same CDR3. The rearrangement uses TRBV7-9 and TRBJ1-1, with unresolved D. Per the germline V gene, CDR1 is SEHNR and CDR2 is FQNEAQ (reference sequence). The CDR3 is 14 amino acids. Deletions cut 2 bases from V and 6 bases from J, with 13 bases between. The CDR3 nucleotides read TGTGCCAGCAGCTTAAAAGGTGGTGGTGCTGAAGCTTTCTTT. Its protein product is CASSLKGGGAEAFF.